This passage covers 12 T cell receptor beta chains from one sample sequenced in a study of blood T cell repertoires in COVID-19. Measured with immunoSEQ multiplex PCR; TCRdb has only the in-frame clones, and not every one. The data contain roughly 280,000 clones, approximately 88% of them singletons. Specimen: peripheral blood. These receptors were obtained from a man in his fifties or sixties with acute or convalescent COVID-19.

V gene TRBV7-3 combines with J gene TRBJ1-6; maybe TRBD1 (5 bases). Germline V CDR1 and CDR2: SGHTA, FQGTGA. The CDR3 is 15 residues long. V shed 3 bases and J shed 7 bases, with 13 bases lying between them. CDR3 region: CASSFSGEKNSPLHF. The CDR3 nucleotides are TGTGCCAGCAGCTTCTCGGGGGAGAAGAATTCACCCCTCCACTTT. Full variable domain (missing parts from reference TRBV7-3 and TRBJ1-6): GAGVSQTPSNKVTEKGKYVELRCDPISGHTALYWYRQSLGQGPEFLIYFQGTGAADDSGLPNDRFFAVRPEGSVSTLKIQRTERGDSAVYLCASSFSGEKNSPLHFGNGTRLTVT.

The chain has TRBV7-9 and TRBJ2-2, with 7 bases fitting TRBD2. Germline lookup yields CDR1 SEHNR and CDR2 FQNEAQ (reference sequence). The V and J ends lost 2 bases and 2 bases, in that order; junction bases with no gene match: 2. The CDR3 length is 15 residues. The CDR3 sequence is CASSLQRGNTGELFF. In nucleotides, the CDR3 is TGTGCCAGCAGCTTACAGCGGGGAAACACCGGGGAGCTGTTTTTT.

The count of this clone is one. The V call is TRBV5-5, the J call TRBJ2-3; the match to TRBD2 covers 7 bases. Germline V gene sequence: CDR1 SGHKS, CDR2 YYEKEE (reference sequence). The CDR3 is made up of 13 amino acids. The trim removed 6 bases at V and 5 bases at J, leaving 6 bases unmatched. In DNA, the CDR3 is TGTGCCAGCACACTGCCGGGGGGAGATACGCAGTATTTT. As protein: CASTLPGGDTQYF. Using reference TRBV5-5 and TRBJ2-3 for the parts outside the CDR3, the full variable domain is DAGVTQSPTHLIKTRGQQVTLRCSPISGHKSVSWYQQVLGQGPQFIFQYYEKEERGRGNFPDRFSARQFPNYSSELNVNALLLGDSALYLCASTLPGGDTQYFGPGTRLTVL.

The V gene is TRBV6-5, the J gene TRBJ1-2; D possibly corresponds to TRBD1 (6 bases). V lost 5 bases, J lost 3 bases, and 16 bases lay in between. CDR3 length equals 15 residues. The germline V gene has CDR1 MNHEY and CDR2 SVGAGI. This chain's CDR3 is CASSHPDRRHYGYTF. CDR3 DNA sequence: TGTGCCAGCAGTCACCCAGACAGGCGGCACTATGGCTACACCTTC.

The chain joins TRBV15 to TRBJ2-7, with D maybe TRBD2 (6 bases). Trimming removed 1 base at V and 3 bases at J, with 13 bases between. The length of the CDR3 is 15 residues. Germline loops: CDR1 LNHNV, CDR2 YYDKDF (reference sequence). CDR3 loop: CATSRGLGTIYEQYF. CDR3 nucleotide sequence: TGTGCCACCAGCAGAGGACTAGGGACGATCTACGAGCAGTACTTC.

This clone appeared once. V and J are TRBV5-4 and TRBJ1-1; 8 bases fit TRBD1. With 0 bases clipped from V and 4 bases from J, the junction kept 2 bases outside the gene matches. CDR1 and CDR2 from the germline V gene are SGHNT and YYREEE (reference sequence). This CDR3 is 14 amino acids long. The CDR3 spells CASSLDRGVTEAFF. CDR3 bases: TGTGCCAGCAGCTTGGACAGGGGGGTCACTGAAGCTTTCTTT.

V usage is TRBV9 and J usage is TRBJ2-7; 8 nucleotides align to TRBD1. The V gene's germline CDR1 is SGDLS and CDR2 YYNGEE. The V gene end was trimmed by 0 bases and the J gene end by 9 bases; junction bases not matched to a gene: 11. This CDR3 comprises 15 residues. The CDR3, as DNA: TGTGCCAGCAGCGTAGGAGCGGCAGGGGGCCGCGGGCAGTACTTC. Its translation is CASSVGAAGGRGQYF.

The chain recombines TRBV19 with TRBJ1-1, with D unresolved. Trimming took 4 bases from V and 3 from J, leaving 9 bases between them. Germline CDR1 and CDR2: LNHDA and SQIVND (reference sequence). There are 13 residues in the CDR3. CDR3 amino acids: CASSRREDTEAFF. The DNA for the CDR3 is TGTGCCAGTAGTAGGAGGGAGGACACTGAAGCTTTCTTT.

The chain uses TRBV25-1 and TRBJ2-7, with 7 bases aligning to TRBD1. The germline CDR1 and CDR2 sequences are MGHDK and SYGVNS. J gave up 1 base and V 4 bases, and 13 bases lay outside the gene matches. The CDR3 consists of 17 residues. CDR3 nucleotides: TGTGCCAGCAGTGGATCCATGGGGACAGCGGATTCCTACGAGCAGTACTTC. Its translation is CASSGSMGTADSYEQYF.

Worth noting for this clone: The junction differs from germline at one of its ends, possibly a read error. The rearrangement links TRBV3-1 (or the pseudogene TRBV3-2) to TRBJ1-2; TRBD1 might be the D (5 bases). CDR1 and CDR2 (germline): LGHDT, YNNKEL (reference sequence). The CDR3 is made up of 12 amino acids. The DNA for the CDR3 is TGTGCCAGCAGCCAAGGCCGGGGGAATTTCCAATTC. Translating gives CASSQGRGNFQF.

The CDR3 DNA is TGTGCCAGCTCACCGACAGGGGGCTACACTGAAGCTTTCTTT. This translates into CASSPTGGYTEAFF. This sequence joins TRBV18 and TRBJ1-1; 10 nucleotides agree with TRBD1. The CDR3 runs to 14 residues. V gave up 3 bases and J gave up 3 bases; unmatched junction bases: 1. Germline CDR1 is KGHSH and CDR2 is LQKENI.

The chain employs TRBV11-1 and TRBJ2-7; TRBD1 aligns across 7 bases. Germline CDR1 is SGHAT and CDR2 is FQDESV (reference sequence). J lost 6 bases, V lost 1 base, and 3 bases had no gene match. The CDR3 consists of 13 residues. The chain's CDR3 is CASSLGTGAEQYF. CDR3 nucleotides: TGTGCCAGCAGCTTAGGTACAGGGGCCGAGCAGTACTTC. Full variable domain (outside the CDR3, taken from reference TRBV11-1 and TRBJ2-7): EAEVAQSPRYKITEKSQAVAFWCDPISGHATLYWYRQILGQGPELLVQFQDESVVDDSQLPKDRFSAERLKGVDSTLKIQPAELGDSAMYLCASSLGTGAEQYFGPGTRLTVT.